The sequence of this T cell receptor beta chain was determined in a study of long-term antiretroviral therapy in people with HIV. Before DNA extraction, roughly 1-11 million cryopreserved PBMC were held in the samples. The CDR3 length is 14 residues. Germline V lookup: CDR1 MNHEY, CDR2 SVGAGI. V gave up 11 bases and J gave up 6 bases; unmatched junction bases: 13. Concerning this clone: Its antigen is unknown.

Notes on the study in general: Those clones which expanded before ART made up the dominant part of the repertoire at all time points. Repertoires with HIV possessed tighter CDR3 length spans than those of controls.

At survey level, the immunoSEQ assay was run in its v3.0 version. Each sample had sequencing targeting about 40,000-50,000 T-cell genomes. TCRdb's copy holds only in-frame clones and misses some; the assay was immunoSEQ multiplex PCR. The sample lists about 17,000 clones, roughly 91% occurring once. The sequence came from a man aged 55 to 70 with HIV. The chain couples TRBV6-5 to TRBJ2-1, with 7 bases lining up with TRBD1. The sequences come from unsorted PBMCs, collected 0.3 years after starting antiretroviral therapy. CDR3 nucleotide sequence: TGTGCCTGCCAACGGGACAGTTTTTTCAATGAGCAGTTCTTC. It specifies CACQRDSFFNEQFF.